One sample yielded the 31 T cell receptor beta chains listed below, sequenced in a study of Ad26.COV2.S vaccination and SARS-CoV-2 variants. The treatment is: over 15 received Ad26.COV2.S at low or high dose, single or two shots; 5 received placebo; per-sample allocation not given. On day 63 after the first injection, vaccine and placebo recipients gave samples. The method was immunoSEQ multiplex PCR; TCRdb's version includes in-frame clones alone and lacks a portion of them. Of about 480,000 clones in the sample, 70% to 90% were seen once. Source: peripheral blood, taken in a trial of Ad26.COV2.S vaccine versus placebo. These receptors originate from a person aged 18-65 years who received the Ad26.COV2.S COVID-19 vaccine or a placebo.

The rearrangement uses TRBV7-8 and TRBJ1-5; TRBD1 aligns across 7 bases. V lost 3 bases to trimming and J lost 6 bases; unmatched junction nucleotides: 5. This CDR3 contains 14 residues. The germline gives CDR1 SGHVS, CDR2 FQNEAQ. The CDR3 is CASSFNRGGQPQHF. CDR3 DNA sequence: TGTGCCAGCAGCTTCAACAGGGGAGGTCAGCCCCAGCATTTT. Full variable domain (outside the CDR3, taken from reference TRBV7-8 and TRBJ1-5): GAGVSQSPRYKVAKRGQDVALRCDPISGHVSLFWYQQALGQGPEFLTYFQNEAQLDKSGLPSDRFFAERPEGSVSTLKIQRTQQEDSAVYLCASSFNRGGQPQHFGDGTRLSIL.

V and J are TRBV2 and TRBJ1-1; D perhaps matches TRBD1 (6 bases). Germline CDR1 SNHLY, CDR2 FYNNEI. CDR3 length: 11 amino acids. Trimming stripped 11 bases from V and 5 bases from J, with 12 bases between. The CDR3 nucleotides are TGTGCCTCACAGGGTTCGACTGAAGCTTTCTTT. As protein: CASQGSTEAFF.

The chain uses TRBV3-1 (or the pseudogene TRBV3-2) and TRBJ2-3; the D is unclear. The V end was cut by 1 base, the J end by 1 base, with 9 bases between. The CDR3 totals 15 residues. Germline CDR1 is LGHDT and CDR2 is YNNKEL (reference sequence). The chain's CDR3 is CASSQGGRRTDTQYF. The DNA of the CDR3 is TGTGCCAGCAGCCAAGGGGGTCGCCGCACAGATACGCAGTATTTT.

The gene calls are TRBV30 and TRBJ2-3, with 8 bases matching TRBD2. CDR3 length equals 15 residues. V lost 2 bases, J lost 0 bases, and 4 bases stayed unmatched. Germline V gene lookup returns CDR1 GTSNPN and CDR2 SVGIG (reference sequence). The CDR3 protein is CAWSTAGGSTDTQYF. Here the CDR3 DNA reads TGTGCCTGGAGTACGGCGGGAGGAAGCACAGATACGCAGTATTTT.

V is TRBV19 and J is TRBJ2-3; the match to TRBD2 covers 10 bases. Per the germline V gene, CDR1 is LNHDA and CDR2 is SQIVND (reference sequence). The CDR3 extends over 15 amino acids. Trimming at V came to 3 bases and at J to 2 bases, leaving 2 bases not matched to a gene. CDR3: CASSITSGDTDTQYF. The CDR3 DNA follows: TGTGCCAGTAGTATTACTAGCGGGGACACAGATACGCAGTATTTT.

The chain uses TRBV6-5 and TRBJ1-1; tentative D call: TRBD1 (5 bases). The CDR3 is 14 residues long. Germline V CDR1 and CDR2: MNHEY, SVGAGI. Trimming removed 4 bases at V and 4 bases at J, with 13 bases between. The CDR3 nucleotides are TGTGCCAGCAGTTTTCAGGGCGGCGGCACTGAAGCTTTCTTT. This translates into CASSFQGGGTEAFF.

CDR3 in amino acids: CASSGRTGPGAQYF. CDR3 sequence (DNA): TGTGCCAGCAGCGGAAGGACAGGCCCGGGGGCCCAGTACTTC. V usage is TRBV7-9 and J usage is TRBJ2-5, with TRBD1 as a possible D gene (7 bases). This CDR3 spans 14 amino acids. Germline V lookup: CDR1 SEHNR, CDR2 FQNEAQ (reference sequence). Trimming removed 5 bases from V and 9 bases from J, with 19 bases in between.

The V call is TRBV29-1, the J call TRBJ2-3; 9 nucleotides line up with TRBD2. Trimming at V came to 3 bases and at J to 2 bases, leaving 15 bases not matched to a gene. CDR3 length equals 18 residues. Germline V CDR1 and CDR2: SQVTM, ANQGSEA. The CDR3 loop reads CSVDWQVEASGNTDTQYF. In nucleotides, the CDR3 is TGCAGCGTTGATTGGCAGGTCGAGGCTAGCGGGAACACAGATACGCAGTATTTT.

This clone was seen many times. The same CDR3 is also encoded by other DNA sequences in this sample. The chain is built from TRBV30 and TRBJ1-2, with D tentatively TRBD1 (6 bases). V dropped 8 bases and J dropped 8 bases, with 18 bases sitting between them. This CDR3 has 12 amino acids. Germline V CDR1 and CDR2: GTSNPN, SVGIG (reference sequence). CDR3 nucleotide sequence: TGTGCCGGCCCCGGGGGCCAGGGGGGCTACACCTTC. This translates into CAGPGGQGGYTF. Variable domain in full (rest from reference TRBV30 and TRBJ1-2): SQTIHQWPATLVQPVGSPLSLECTVEGTSNPNLYWYRQAAGRGLQLLFYSVGIGQISSEVPQNLSASRPQDRQFILSSKKLLLSDSGFYLCAGPGGQGGYTFGSGTRLTVV.

A few counts support this clone. The chain recombines TRBV28 with TRBJ1-2, with D maybe TRBD1 (5 bases). The CDR3 is 15 residues long. Germline assignment: CDR1 MDHEN and CDR2 SYDVKM. Trimming pared 8 bases from V and 5 bases from J, leaving 21 bases between. The CDR3 loop is CASGRLGRSDYGYTF. CDR3 in DNA: TGTGCCAGCGGTAGACTGGGACGAAGCGATTATGGCTACACCTTC.

The chain employs TRBV6-2 or TRBV6-3 and TRBJ2-4; no clear D gene. The CDR3 is made up of 15 amino acids. Trimming removed 2 bases from V and 9 bases from J, with 17 bases in between. CDR1 and CDR2 from the germline V gene are MNHEY and SVGEGT. The CDR3 region is CASSYPLGPTVIQYF. The CDR3 DNA sequence: TGTGCCAGCAGTTACCCGCTAGGCCCGACGGTCATTCAGTACTTC.

The chain links TRBV2 to TRBJ2-7; perhaps TRBD2 as D (6 bases). The CDR3 has 13 amino acids. The V gene lost 7 bases and the J gene lost 4 bases, with 14 bases spanning the gap. Germline values: CDR1 SNHLY, CDR2 FYNNEI. The CDR3 spells CASNRGTQYEQYF. Written as DNA, the CDR3 is TGTGCCAGCAATCGCGGGACCCAATACGAGCAGTACTTC.

This clone turned up a few times. The V gene is TRBV7-8, the J gene TRBJ2-1; TRBD2 aligns across 7 bases. Germline V CDR1 and CDR2: SGHVS, FQNEAQ. Unmatched junction bases numbered 5, after V lost 5 bases and J lost 7 bases. The length of the CDR3 is 13 residues. The chain's CDR3 is CASSPGGPNEQFF. In DNA, the CDR3 is TGTGCCAGCAGCCCGGGGGGACCAAATGAGCAGTTCTTC.

Here the CDR3 DNA reads TGTGCCAGCAGCCTGGGACGCAGCAAAGGGGATGAGCAGTTCTTC. This codes for CASSLGRSKGDEQFF. The chain has TRBV6-2 or TRBV6-3 and TRBJ2-1, with D perhaps being TRBD1 or TRBD2 (5 bases each). The CDR3 length is 15 residues. Germline loops: CDR1 MNHEY, CDR2 SVGEGT. V lost 6 bases, J lost 8 bases, and 20 bases lay in between.

This chain connects TRBV14 to TRBJ2-3; 9 bases are a match to TRBD2. The V gene's germline CDR1 is SGHDN and CDR2 FVKESK. The length of the CDR3 is 16 residues. Trimming removed 1 base from V and 2 bases from J; junction bases left unmatched: 4. CDR3 loop: CASSQGASGNTDTQYF. In DNA form, the CDR3 reads TGTGCCAGCAGCCAAGGGGCTAGCGGGAACACAGATACGCAGTATTTT.

The genes are TRBV27 and TRBJ1-1, with D perhaps matching TRBD1 (5 bases). The CDR3 length is 14 residues. V was cut by 6 bases and J by 0 bases, with 11 bases left in between. CDR1 is MNHEY and CDR2 is SMNVEV in the germline V gene (reference sequence). The CDR3 loop reads CASRGDLMNTEAFF. The CDR3 DNA reads TGTGCCAGCAGGGGGGACCTTATGAACACTGAAGCTTTCTTT.

The table lists this clone with a few counts. The rearrangement uses TRBV19 and TRBJ1-1; unclear D gene. Deletions cut 3 bases from V and 11 bases from J, with 10 bases between. CDR3 length equals 11 residues. Germline values: CDR1 LNHDA, CDR2 SQIVND (reference sequence). CDR3 amino acids: CASSIDSRAFF. The CDR3 region has the DNA TGTGCCAGTAGTATTGACTCTAGGGCTTTCTTT. Combining the CDR3 with reference TRBV19 and TRBJ1-1 gives the whole variable domain DGGITQSPKYLFRKEGQNVTLSCEQNLNHDAMYWYRQDPGQGLRLIYYSQIVNDFQKGDIAEGYSVSREKKESFPLTVTSAQKNPTAFYLCASSIDSRAFFGQGTRLTVV.

The rearrangement joins TRBV12-3 or TRBV12-4 to TRBJ1-6; D is unresolved. V gave up 5 bases and J gave up 10 bases, with 9 bases separating them. The length of the CDR3 is 12 residues. DNA for the CDR3: TGTGCCAGCAGTGACGGAGGATCACCCCTCCACTTT. It yields the protein CASSDGGSPLHF.

This clone has only a few counts. The chain uses TRBV7-9 and TRBJ1-2; D gene uncertain. This CDR3 contains 14 residues. Trimming cost V 5 bases and J 0 bases, with 10 bases left between them. Germline V lookup: CDR1 SEHNR, CDR2 FQNEAQ (reference sequence). CDR3 protein: CASSLDGPNYGYTF. CDR3 sequence (DNA): TGTGCCAGCAGCCTCGACGGGCCTAACTATGGCTACACCTTC.

The chain has TRBV10-3 and TRBJ2-7; D may be TRBD1 or TRBD2 (6 bases each). V was trimmed by 4 bases and J by 4 bases, leaving 20 bases between them. In germline, CDR1 is ENHRY, CDR2 SYGVKD. The CDR3 length is 16 residues. The CDR3 loop reads CAISGTVEAGQYEQYF. The CDR3 bases are TGTGCCATCAGTGGGACTGTCGAGGCGGGACAATACGAGCAGTACTTC.

The chain recombines TRBV3-1 (or the pseudogene TRBV3-2) with TRBJ1-1; possibly TRBD1 for D (5 bases). V lost 6 bases and J lost 0, with 11 bases in between. Germline loops: CDR1 LGHDT, CDR2 YNNKEL (reference sequence). The CDR3 contains 14 residues. The CDR3 DNA sequence: TGTGCCAGCAGGGTAGAAGGGGTGAACACTGAAGCTTTCTTT. It translates to CASRVEGVNTEAFF.

The chain is built from TRBV4-2 and TRBJ2-4, with TRBD2 identical over 9 bases. The V gene end was trimmed by 0 bases and the J gene end by 7 bases; junction bases not matched to a gene: 10. Per the germline V gene, CDR1 is LGHNA and CDR2 is YNFKEQ. This CDR3 is 17 amino acids long. CDR3 coding DNA: TGTGCCAGCAGCCAAGAAGGGGCTAGCGGGATAGGCAACATTCAGTACTTC. This sequence encodes CASSQEGASGIGNIQYF.

The gene calls are TRBV27 and TRBJ2-7; D may be TRBD1 (5 bases). Looked up from germline, CDR1 is MNHEY and CDR2 is SMNVEV (reference sequence). V lost 3 bases and J lost 3, with 9 bases in between. The CDR3 consists of 13 residues. DNA of the CDR3: TGTGCCAGCAGTTTTAGGGGCAACTACGAGCAGTACTTC. This gives the protein CASSFRGNYEQYF.

The genes are TRBV3-1 (or the pseudogene TRBV3-2) and TRBJ1-4; TRBD1 aligns across 7 bases. Unmatched junction bases numbered 8, after V lost 4 bases and J lost 6 bases. From germline, CDR1 is LGHDT and CDR2 YNNKEL (reference sequence). CDR3 size: 15 residues. CDR3 in amino acids: CASSLKGAGDEKLFF. In DNA form, the CDR3 reads TGTGCCAGCAGCCTCAAGGGGGCAGGAGATGAAAAACTGTTTTTT.

The chain uses TRBV25-1 and TRBJ2-1; 8 bases map to TRBD1. CDR1 and CDR2 (germline): MGHDK, SYGVNS. The V and J ends lost 8 bases and 0 bases, in that order; junction bases with no gene match: 6. The CDR3 extends over 15 amino acids. CDR3 DNA: TGTGCCAGCCACAGGACAGGGAGCTCCTACAATGAGCAGTTCTTC. It codes for CASHRTGSSYNEQFF.

This clone was observed once. The CDR3 here is CASSPGGAGANVLTF. The CDR3 region has the DNA TGTGCCAGCAGCCCAGGGGGCGCTGGGGCCAACGTCCTGACTTTC. The rearrangement uses TRBV11-3 and TRBJ2-6; the match to TRBD1 covers 8 bases. Germline assignment: CDR1 SGHNT and CDR2 YENEEA. The CDR3 contains 15 residues. Germline trimming cut 5 bases from V and 2 bases from J; bases unmatched to any gene: 2.

The gene calls are TRBV6-5 and TRBJ2-7, with TRBD2 matching 11 bases. The germline V gene has CDR1 MNHEY and CDR2 SVGAGI. Germline trimming cut 4 bases from V and 1 base from J; bases unmatched to any gene: 3. This CDR3 contains 15 residues. The CDR3 DNA is TGTGCCAGCAGTTCGACTAGCGGGATTTCCTACGAGCAGTACTTC. Residues: CASSSTSGISYEQYF.

The chain recombines TRBV7-2 with TRBJ2-5; 8 bases map to TRBD1. V lost 5 bases and J lost 5; bases outside the gene matches: 10. Germline loops: CDR1 SGHTA, CDR2 FQGNSA. This CDR3 region has 15 residues. This CDR3 is CASSPRTGLAETQYF. Here the CDR3 DNA reads TGTGCCAGCAGCCCCCGGACAGGGCTGGCCGAGACCCAGTACTTC.

The rearrangement joins TRBV19 to TRBJ1-4, with 7 nucleotides matching TRBD1. From germline, CDR1 is LNHDA and CDR2 SQIVND (reference sequence). V shed 7 bases and J 6 bases; nucleotides not matched to a gene: 8. CDR3 size: 14 residues. The CDR3 is CASNNRGVDEKLFF. The CDR3 bases are TGTGCCAGTAACAACAGGGGAGTCGATGAAAAACTGTTTTTT.

The rearrangement links TRBV28 to TRBJ1-5; D may be TRBD1 (6 bases). Trimming removed 3 bases at V and 5 bases at J, with 11 bases between. The length of the CDR3 is 14 residues. Germline-derived CDR1 and CDR2 are MDHEN and SYDVKM. CDR3 bases: TGTGCCAGCAGTTTCGAGCAGGGGTATCAGCCCCAGCATTTT. Translating it yields CASSFEQGYQPQHF.

V usage is TRBV14 and J usage is TRBJ2-2, with 7 bases fitting TRBD1. The V and J ends lost 8 bases and 6 bases, in that order; junction bases with no gene match: 18. From germline, CDR1 is SGHDN and CDR2 FVKESK. This CDR3 region has 17 residues. In DNA, the CDR3 is TGTGCCAGCTATACCGGGACAGTGGTTTATGTGGCCGGGGAGCTGTTTTTT. This sequence encodes CASYTGTVVYVAGELFF.